What follows are 17 T cell receptor beta chains derived from one specimen sequenced in a study of blood T cells in healthy people across ages. It was with a sample-barcoded 5' primer and a J-beta primer mix that a second PCR of roughly 7 to 11 cycles was run. TCRdb re-analysed the 5' RACE reads in MiXCR, keeping a single row per CDR3 protein. The table has roughly 1,300,000 distinct CDR3 sequences, approximately 63% seen once; the top ten hold 5.5% to 8%. Sequences were obtained from blood. Receptor source: a young man in good health.

The J gene is TRBJ2-1, the V gene TRBV24-1, with D possibly TRBD2 on 6 matching bases. Trimming removed 5 bases at V and 6 bases at J, with 19 bases between. The CDR3 totals 16 residues. Germline V gene sequence: CDR1 KGHDR, CDR2 SFDVKD. In nucleotides, the CDR3 is TGTGCCACCAGTGCGGGCGGGAAGATTGGGGTCAATGAGCAGTTCTTC. Protein sequence: CATSAGGKIGVNEQFF.

The chain uses TRBV6-2 or TRBV6-3 and TRBJ1-4; D not certain. The CDR3 sequence is 16 residues long. The germline V gene encodes CDR1 MNHEY and CDR2 SVGEGT. The V end lost 0 bases, the J end lost 6 bases, and 14 bases lay between the germline ends. CDR3 DNA sequence: TGTGCCAGCAGTTACTCGAAGCACCGGAGTGATGAAAAACTGTTTTTT. Its protein product is CASSYSKHRSDEKLFF.

The chain links TRBV4-3 to TRBJ2-7; D is uncertain. There are 14 residues in the CDR3. Trimming pared 5 bases from V and 0 bases from J, leaving 11 bases between. Germline CDR1 reads LGHNA; CDR2 reads YSLEER. The CDR3 is CASSFKAFSYEQYF. The CDR3 DNA reads TGCGCCAGCAGCTTTAAAGCGTTCTCCTACGAGCAGTACTTC.

In DNA form, the CDR3 reads TGTGCCAGCAGCCAAGGGGCCAAGCGGGGGTCCTACAATGAGCAGTTCTTC. This sequence encodes CASSQGAKRGSYNEQFF. This chain links TRBV4-2 with TRBJ2-1; 8 bases match TRBD2. V lost 1 base and J lost 1; bases outside the gene matches: 6. Germline assignment: CDR1 LGHNA and CDR2 YNFKEQ. The CDR3 has 17 amino acids.

The rearrangement links TRBV12-3 or TRBV12-4 to TRBJ1-4, with TRBD1 as a possible D gene (6 bases). V lost 3 bases, J lost 6 bases, and 11 bases lay in between. The CDR3 has 14 amino acids. CDR3 sequence: CASSFRGGDEKLFF. The CDR3 DNA sequence: TGTGCCAGCAGTTTCAGGGGAGGGGATGAAAAACTGTTTTTT.

The chain uses TRBV4-1 and TRBJ2-1, with 7 positions matching TRBD2. The J call may be incorrect, as the DNA end agrees better with TRBJ2-7. CDR1 MGHRA and CDR2 YSYEKL come from the germline V gene. The CDR3 runs 18 residues. CDR3 residues: CASSQPLTSAASYNEQYF. The CDR3 region has the DNA TGCGCCAGCAGCCAGCCTCTAACTAGCGCAGCCTCCTACAATGAGCAGTACTTC.

The rearrangement uses TRBV7-8 and TRBJ2-4; 9 bases align to TRBD2. The DNA matches TRBJ2-7 better at its end, which makes the J call doubtful. CDR1 and CDR2 from the germline V gene are SGHVS and FQNEAQ. CDR3 length: 18 residues. The CDR3 region is CASSLDGLKTSGTYEQYF. Written as DNA, the CDR3 is TGTGCCAGCAGCTTAGACGGACTAAAGACTAGCGGTACCTACGAGCAGTACTTC.

The chain recombines TRBV6-2 or TRBV6-3 with TRBJ2-7; 10 bases match TRBD2. V lost 6 bases to trimming and J lost 3 bases; unmatched junction nucleotides: 5. The CDR3 length is 14 residues. Germline assignment: CDR1 MNHEY and CDR2 SVGEGT. In nucleotides, the CDR3 is TGTGCCAGCAGCATAGCGGGGGGTCTCTACGAGCAGTACTTC. The encoded protein is CASSIAGGLYEQYF.

This clonotype was found a few times. For the CDR3, the DNA is TGTGCCAGCAGGAACGAGGGGACCCAGTACTTC. It translates to CASRNEGTQYF. V gene TRBV6-2 or TRBV6-3 combines with J gene TRBJ2-7; D perhaps matches TRBD2 (5 bases). The DNA end is more similar to TRBJ2-5, so the J call may be wrong. Germline values: CDR1 MNHEY, CDR2 SVGEGT. This CDR3 has 11 amino acids.

The chain employs TRBV11-2 and TRBJ1-2; D gene uncertain. Germline V gives CDR1 SGHAT, CDR2 FQNNGV. The CDR3 sequence is 15 residues long. The V and J ends lost 4 bases and 3 bases respectively, with 15 bases between them. CDR3 in amino acids: CASSWGRGAHYGYTF. CDR3 nucleotides: TGTGCCAGCAGCTGGGGTCGAGGAGCTCACTATGGCTACACCTTC.

V gene TRBV5-6 combines with J gene TRBJ1-1; D uncertain. Trimming removed 5 bases at V and 1 base at J, with 15 bases between. Looked up from germline, CDR1 is SGHDT and CDR2 is YYEEEE. This CDR3 is 15 amino acids long. CDR3 sequence: CASRPDEGRNTEAFF. The CDR3 coding sequence is TGTGCCAGCAGACCCGACGAGGGCAGGAACACTGAAGCTTTCTTT.

The V call is TRBV6-6, the J call TRBJ1-2; possibly TRBD1 for D (5 bases). CDR3 length equals 14 residues. Trimming stripped 2 bases from V and 4 bases from J, with 11 bases between. Germline CDR1 is MNHNY and CDR2 is SVGAGI (reference sequence). The CDR3, as DNA: TGTGCCAGCAGTTACATAGGGGATTCCTATGGCTACACCTTC. It is translated as CASSYIGDSYGYTF.

The chain has TRBV5-1 and TRBJ1-2; 9 nucleotides align to TRBD1. V gave up 4 bases and J gave up 8 bases; unmatched junction bases: 9. This CDR3 is built from 14 residues. Germline-derived CDR1 and CDR2 are SGHRS and YFSETQ. The CDR3 sequence is CASSPSTGGHGYTF. CDR3 sequence (DNA): TGCGCCAGCAGCCCCTCGACAGGGGGTCACGGCTACACCTTC. Complete variable domain (other parts from reference TRBV5-1 and TRBJ1-2): KAGVTQTPRYLIKTRGQQVTLSCSPISGHRSVSWYQQTPGQGLQFLFEYFSETQRNKGNFPGRFSGRQFSNSRSEMNVSTLELGDSALYLCASSPSTGGHGYTFGSGTRLTVV.

The genes are TRBV7-2 and TRBJ2-2; D gene unclear. V dropped 1 base and J dropped 7 bases, with 13 bases sitting between them. Germline V lookup: CDR1 SGHTA, CDR2 FQGNSA. The CDR3 has 15 amino acids. This CDR3 is CASSLGPAWSGELFF. DNA of the CDR3: TGTGCCAGCAGCTTAGGGCCCGCATGGAGCGGGGAGCTGTTTTTT.

This clonotype was seen more than once but under ten times. A read error may produce the germline difference seen at one junction end. The chain employs TRBV5-1 and TRBJ2-1, with TRBD1 matching 10 bases. The CDR3 extends over 15 amino acids. The germline V gene encodes CDR1 SGHRS and CDR2 YFSETQ. CDR3 sequence: CASSRWDRGRNEQFF. CDR3 sequence (DNA): TGCGCCAGCAGCCGGTGGGACAGGGGTCGCAATGAGCAGTTCTTT.

This sequence joins TRBV11-2 and TRBJ1-5; no clear D gene. Germline assignment: CDR1 SGHAT and CDR2 FQNNGV. The CDR3 spans 15 residues. V was clipped by 6 bases and J by 0 bases, with 12 bases between them. In DNA, the CDR3 is TGTGCCAGCAGTCACGCACCGAATAGCAATCAGCCCCAGCATTTT. This codes for CASSHAPNSNQPQHF.

The J gene is TRBJ2-7, the V gene TRBV4-1; D gene unclear. The closer fit of TRBJ2-4 to the DNA end suggests the J call may be wrong. CDR3 length equals 14 residues. CDR1 MGHRA and CDR2 YSYEKL come from the germline V gene. In DNA, the CDR3 is TGCGCCAGCAGCCAAGTAAATGAACCAAACATTCAGTACTTC. This gives the protein CASSQVNEPNIQYF.